Each of the 23 T cell receptor beta chains below was sequenced from the same sample in a study of CD8+ T cells in alopecia areata. cDNA prepared by RNA extraction and subsequent reverse transcription served as the template for sequencing. Assay used: immunoSEQ multiplex PCR; TCRdb lists only in-frame clones, some missing. This table has hundreds of thousands of clones, around 64% appearing once. Treatment here: oral pan-JAK inhibitor, 5-10 mg twice daily. Source: CD4+ T cells sorted from blood, taken between weeks 51 and 54, from a patient treated with tofacitinib. These receptors all stem from a human donor with alopecia areata.

This clone was detected only a few times. This chain connects TRBV30 to TRBJ2-7; possible D gene TRBD2, 5 bases. The CDR3 consists of 15 residues. The germline V and J ends were trimmed by 1 base and 4 bases, with 17 bases remaining between them. The germline gives CDR1 GTSNPN, CDR2 SVGIG (reference sequence). The CDR3 nucleotides read TGTGCCTGGAGTGGAGGGCAGTTTGGGATTTACGAGCAGTACTTC. Translation gives CAWSGGQFGIYEQYF.

V and J are TRBV9 and TRBJ2-7; weak D call: TRBD2 (6 bases). The CDR3 has 16 residues. CDR1 and CDR2 (germline): SGDLS, YYNGEE. Trimming cost V 4 bases and J 1 base, with 18 bases left between them. This CDR3 is CASSPGAGTESYEQYF. The DNA of the CDR3 is TGTGCCAGCAGCCCCGGAGCTGGGACTGAATCCTACGAGCAGTACTTC.

For the CDR3, the DNA is TGTGCCAGCCGCAGGGGCCCCACTGAAGCTTTCTTT. Translated: CASRRGPTEAFF. This chain links TRBV4-2 with TRBJ1-1; TRBD1 is a possible D gene (6 bases). V dropped 8 bases and J dropped 4 bases, with 11 bases sitting between them. The CDR3 is 12 amino acids. Looked up from germline, CDR1 is LGHNA and CDR2 is YNFKEQ.

The rearrangement joins TRBV5-1 to TRBJ2-3; possibly TRBD1 for D (5 bases). The CDR3 sequence is 14 residues long. The germline V gene has CDR1 SGHRS and CDR2 YFSETQ. V lost 5 bases and J lost 0, with 10 bases in between. As DNA, the CDR3 is TGCGCCAGCAGACCTCGACAGAGCACAGATACGCAGTATTTT. It specifies CASRPRQSTDTQYF.

The rearrangement links TRBV7-8 to TRBJ2-5; TRBD2 is a possible D gene (6 bases). CDR3 length: 14 residues. Germline-derived CDR1 and CDR2 are SGHVS and FQNEAQ. V was clipped by 2 bases and J by 2 bases, with 9 bases between them. The CDR3 loop is CASSLRGAQETQYF. As DNA, the CDR3 is TGTGCCAGCAGCTTACGCGGGGCTCAAGAGACCCAGTACTTC.

This clone came up a few times. The identical CDR3 is also encoded by other nucleotide sequences in the sample. For the CDR3, the DNA is TGCAGCGTTGAAGGCAGTTATGGCTACACCTTC. Its translation: CSVEGSYGYTF. The V gene is TRBV29-1, the J gene TRBJ1-2; the D is unclear. This CDR3 is 11 amino acids long. Trimming took off 1 base at V and 5 bases at J, with 5 bases between the two ends. Germline CDR1 reads SQVTM; CDR2 reads ANQGSEA.

This chain links TRBV2 with TRBJ1-4, with TRBD1 as a possible D gene (6 bases). The CDR3 has 15 residues. From germline, CDR1 is SNHLY and CDR2 FYNNEI. Trimming pared 4 bases from V and 0 bases from J, leaving 9 bases between. CDR3 region: CASSGTVATNEKLFF. CDR3 in DNA: TGTGCCAGCAGTGGGACAGTTGCAACTAATGAAAAACTGTTTTTT. The full variable domain, rest sourced from reference TRBV2 and TRBJ1-4, is EPEVTQTPSHQVTQMGQEVILRCVPISNHLYFYWYRQILGQKVEFLVSFYNNEISEKSEIFDDQFSVERPDGSNFTLKIRSTKLEDSAMYFCASSGTVATNEKLFFGSGTQLSVL.

The chain has TRBV29-1 and TRBJ2-2, with D possibly called TRBD1 or TRBD2 (5 bases each). The ends were cut back, 2 bases at V and 13 bases at J, with 8 bases in the middle. The germline V gene has CDR1 SQVTM and CDR2 ANQGSEA. This CDR3 comprises 10 residues. The CDR3 coding sequence is TGCAGCGTTGAAATGGGACGGCTGTTTTTT. Protein product: CSVEMGRLFF.

In its sample, this clone was seen once. The chain combines TRBV7-3 with TRBJ2-6; D is undetermined. V dropped 4 bases and J dropped 3 bases, with 16 bases sitting between them. The length of the CDR3 is 17 residues. Germline V gene lookup returns CDR1 SGHTA and CDR2 FQGTGA. CDR3 sequence reads: CASSSIVTGGGANVLTF. The CDR3 nucleotides read TGTGCCAGCAGCTCAATCGTGACGGGTGGTGGGGCCAACGTCCTGACTTTC.

The chain is built from TRBV5-6 and TRBJ2-5; possibly TRBD1 for D (5 bases). The CDR3 runs to 15 residues. Germline-derived CDR1 and CDR2 are SGHDT and YYEEEE. Trimming took 4 bases from V and 5 from J, leaving 18 bases between them. In nucleotides, the CDR3 is TGTGCCAGCAGCAAATCAAACCAGGGCCGGGAGACCCAGTACTTC. It yields the protein CASSKSNQGRETQYF. Using reference TRBV5-6 and TRBJ2-5 for the parts outside the CDR3, the full variable domain is DAGVTQSPTHLIKTRGQQVTLRCSPKSGHDTVSWYQQALGQGPQFIFQYYEEEERQRGNFPDRFSGHQFPNYSSELNVNALLLGDSALYLCASSKSNQGRETQYFGPGTRLLVL.

J is TRBJ2-7 and V is TRBV30; 9 bases line up with TRBD1. The CDR3 sequence is 15 residues long. V was clipped by 1 base and J by 6 bases; unmatched bases: 10. Germline values: CDR1 GTSNPN, CDR2 SVGIG (reference sequence). The CDR3 sequence is CAWSAYTETGGEQYF. For the CDR3, the DNA is TGTGCCTGGAGTGCATACACAGAGACAGGGGGCGAGCAGTACTTC. The full variable domain, completed using reference TRBV30 and TRBJ2-7, is SQTIHQWPATLVQPVGSPLSLECTVEGTSNPNLYWYRQAAGRGLQLLFYSVGIGQISSEVPQNLSASRPQDRQFILSSKKLLLSDSGFYLCAWSAYTETGGEQYFGPGTRLTVT.

In nucleotides, the CDR3 is TGTGCCAGCAGCGTAGACGGGGGACAAGAGACCCAGTACTTC. Protein product: CASSVDGGQETQYF. The V and J genes are TRBV9 and TRBJ2-5, with D tentatively TRBD2 (6 bases). V dropped 0 bases and J dropped 2 bases, with 8 bases sitting between them. Germline V gene sequence: CDR1 SGDLS, CDR2 YYNGEE. The CDR3 runs to 14 residues.

This clone has a handful of counts. The chain joins TRBV29-1 to TRBJ2-2; 7 bases fit TRBD1. The germline V gene encodes CDR1 SQVTM and CDR2 ANQGSEA. With 7 bases clipped from V and 3 bases from J, the junction kept 5 bases outside the gene matches. CDR3 length equals 13 residues. The CDR3 region is CSAGQDYTGELFF. The DNA for the CDR3 is TGCAGCGCCGGACAGGACTACACCGGGGAGCTGTTTTTT.

This rearrangement joins TRBV9 to TRBJ2-1, with TRBD2 matching over 11 bases. Trimming took 0 bases from V and 10 from J; bases not matched to a gene: 3. The CDR3 has 14 residues. Germline CDR1 SGDLS, CDR2 YYNGEE. CDR3 DNA: TGTGCCAGCAGCGTAGCTGCTAGCGGGGGGGAGCAGTTCTTC. This encodes CASSVAASGGEQFF.

The chain couples TRBV7-9 to TRBJ1-4; D ambiguous. V gave up 8 bases and J gave up 8 bases, with 6 bases separating them. The CDR3 is 10 amino acids. Germline V gene sequence: CDR1 SEHNR, CDR2 FQNEAQ (reference sequence). The CDR3, as DNA: TGTGCCAGCGAAGGAGAAAAACTGTTTTTT. Translating gives CASEGEKLFF.

This clone has more than one count but fewer than ten. This chain uses TRBV7-2 with TRBJ2-5; D unclear. This CDR3 is 15 amino acids long. V was shortened by 8 bases and J by 5 bases, with 21 bases between the two germline ends. Looked up from germline, CDR1 is SGHTA and CDR2 is FQGNSA. The CDR3 bases are TGTGCCAGCCGCGGCGTCGGACGCCTGTTGGAGACCCAGTACTTC. It translates to CASRGVGRLLETQYF.

In the case of this clone: The same CDR3 arises from other DNA sequences in this sample as well. The gene calls are TRBV29-1 and TRBJ2-6; possible D gene TRBD1, 5 bases. The V and J ends lost 5 bases and 4 bases respectively, with 6 bases between them. The CDR3 consists of 12 residues. The germline V gene has CDR1 SQVTM and CDR2 ANQGSEA. DNA of the CDR3: TGCAGCGTTTCAGGGGGGGCCAACGTCCTGACTTTC. It is translated as CSVSGGANVLTF.

CDR3 region: CASSPGGAGGELFF. In DNA, the CDR3 is TGCGCCAGCAGCCCCGGAGGGGCCGGCGGGGAGCTGTTTTTT. The V gene is TRBV5-1, the J gene TRBJ2-2, with D perhaps matching TRBD2 (6 bases). This CDR3 has 14 amino acids. The germline V and J ends were trimmed by 4 bases and 7 bases, with 14 bases remaining between them. Germline assignment: CDR1 SGHRS and CDR2 YFSETQ.

The genes are TRBV15 and TRBJ1-5; D remains ambiguous. Germline CDR1 and CDR2: LNHNV and YYDKDF (reference sequence). The CDR3 runs 16 residues. V dropped 0 bases and J dropped 1 base, with 10 bases sitting between them. The CDR3 loop reads CATSRERGISNQPQHF. DNA for the CDR3: TGTGCCACCAGCAGAGAACGCGGGATCAGCAATCAGCCCCAGCATTTT.

J is TRBJ2-3 and V is TRBV5-1, with D possibly being TRBD1 or TRBD2 (6 bases each). This CDR3 contains 14 residues. The ends were cut back, 1 base at V and 3 bases at J, with 9 bases in the middle. The V gene's germline CDR1 is SGHRS and CDR2 YFSETQ. The CDR3: CASSLRGDTDTQYF. The CDR3 nucleotides read TGCGCCAGCAGCTTGAGGGGGGATACAGATACGCAGTATTTT.

This chain uses TRBV29-1 with TRBJ1-5; D might be TRBD1 (5 bases). The CDR3 spans 13 residues. Germline V lookup: CDR1 SQVTM, CDR2 ANQGSEA. V lost 4 bases to trimming and J lost 8 bases, with 15 bases between them. CDR3 sequence (DNA): TGCAGCGTTGGTGAGGGGAGCGGAGAGCCCCAGCATTTT. Its protein is CSVGEGSGEPQHF.

V is TRBV7-6 and J is TRBJ1-1; D gene unclear. The CDR3 runs 15 residues. Germline lookup yields CDR1 SGHVS and CDR2 FNYEAQ. Deletions cut 5 bases from V and 1 base from J, with 14 bases between. For the CDR3, the DNA is TGTGCCAGCAGCCAAGAAAGGTTTTCGAACACTGAAGCTTTCTTT. Its translation is CASSQERFSNTEAFF.

The CDR3 is CSVKKQGATNEKLFF. DNA of the CDR3: TGCAGCGTTAAGAAACAGGGGGCAACTAATGAAAAACTGTTTTTT. The V and J genes are TRBV29-1 and TRBJ1-4, with 8 positions matching TRBD1. The CDR3 runs to 15 residues. V was clipped by 5 bases and J by 0 bases; unmatched bases: 5. Germline CDR1 is SQVTM and CDR2 is ANQGSEA.